The T cell receptor (beta chain) under discussion was sequenced for a study of CD8 T cells in ankylosing spondylitis. Notes on the study in general: Blood from ankylosing spondylitis patients appeared to carry a characteristic roughly eight-variant TCR beta motif.

A remark on this clonotype: No antigen is known for it.

TCRdb fed the 5' RACE reads into MiXCR, producing one record per CDR3 protein. This table holds 80,000 to 90,000 distinct CDR3 sequences, under 30% found once. The sample comprised blood, either unsorted or a sorted T cell fraction (not recorded which). The sequence derives from a male donor with ankylosing spondylitis or in good health (not recorded which).

The chain's CDR3 is CASSSREGTRMLEEQFF. For the CDR3, the DNA is TGTGCCAGCAGCTCCAGGGAGGGGACTCGAATGCTAGAAGAGCAGTTCTTC. This rearrangement joins TRBV12-3 or TRBV12-4 to TRBJ2-1; 7 bases are a match to TRBD2. This CDR3 region has 17 residues. The V and J ends lost 6 bases and 10 bases, in that order; junction bases with no gene match: 21.